This T cell receptor beta chain was captured in a study of cytomegalovirus exposure and HLA in healthy donors (dated by TCRdb to 2016 to 2017). Study-level background: A later analysis indicated that the roughly 120 validation repertoires were generated on the platform also employed for the roughly 650 repertoires of the first cohort. The study combined high-throughput TCR immunosequencing, statistical association of individual TCRs with disease status, and machine learning to predict cytomegalovirus infection status. Besides the first cohort of 550 to 750 subjects, a separate validation cohort made up of around 120 different subjects was used. The study aimed to test whether cataloging public T cell receptors could reveal signatures of past pathogen exposure. Paper-wide results and their limitations: While some public TCRs were present in many individuals, most TCR sequences turned up only very rarely across donors. A later analysis lacked HLA typing for the validation cohort, so it scored co-occurrence in that cohort across all 120 repertoires. The authors suggested that the approach could potentially be extended to other disease states and immunological phenotypes. A total of fewer than 200 TCR beta chains were listed by the study as associated with cytomegalovirus. A few of the identified cytomegalovirus-associated TCR beta chains were confirmed in vitro to be specific for cytomegalovirus antigens. The classifier was reported to diagnose cytomegalovirus status with high specificity and sensitivity in both the original and validation cohorts. A later analysis found that TCRs clustered in the first cohort also tended to co-occur in the 110 or so validation repertoires, with 94% of cluster scores above 0.

Details on this clone: No cognate antigen has been identified for it. No per-base quality is available; no much larger clone lies one base away.

The donors were included in the validation cohort of around 120 subjects, a group kept apart from the roughly 700-subject first cohort. From cysteine to phenylalanine, the CDR3 is 16 amino acids long. CDR3 DNA is the only sequence kept; it has 48 bases, read in frame from the first base. V is cut back by 1 base and J by 2 bases, with 8 bases in the junction unmatched. CDR1 and CDR2, per the germline V gene, are SQVTM and ANQGSEA. Library prep was done by the immunoSEQ multiplex PCR assay. The original methods were these. A statistical classification framework was developed to diagnose cytomegalovirus status using the catalog of TCR beta chain sequences. Imported from immuneACCESS, the table was reduced by TCRdb to in-frame sequences with V and J called. These copies leave out some clones; in studies compared against another copy, an unresolved V gene accounts for under half, and the cause of the remainder is not known. V and J calls and clone size follow that table, whereas D and trimming were derived from the DNA. Across this sample there are more than 60,000 clones, with approximately 97% seen only once. Of the sample, around 1.5% is held by the ten largest clones.

The sequenced sample was PBMCs. This TCR was sampled from a woman aged 18-29 years in good health and CMV-seropositive. This sequence uses TRBV29-1 and TRBJ2-7, with 10 bases matching TRBD2. The CDR3 protein is CSVEGTRTSGAYEQYF. In nucleotide form, the sequence is TGCAGCGTTGAAGGAACCCGGACTAGCGGTGCCTACGAGCAGTACTTC.